Listed below are T cell receptor beta chains from one sample, sequenced in a study of blood T cell repertoires in COVID-19. Libraries were prepared by immunoSEQ multiplex PCR; TCRdb keeps only in-frame clonotypes and omits some of them. This table holds 150,000 or so clones, 65% to 90% found once. Sequencing was performed on peripheral blood. These receptors were taken from a woman in her thirties or forties with COVID-19, enrolled during active disease. Each CDR3 is given with its conserved first and last residue. Fields, in order: clone size, J gene, D gene, V gene, CDR3 protein, CDR3 DNA. D genes are given only for firm matches. Size is omitted from some rows. Given values are once, few, many or a class for expanded clones.

size: once
J: TRBJ2-3
D: TRBD1
V: TRBV28
CDR3: CASSFRMTGQRTDTQYF
DNA: TGTGCCAGCAGTTTCCGTATGACAGGGCAGCGCACAGATACGCAGTATTTT

size: .
J: TRBJ2-7
D: .
V: TRBV6-5
CDR3: CASSVGGGSLYEQYF
DNA: TGTGCCAGCAGCGTAGGGGGGGGCTCCCTCTACGAGCAGTACTTC

size: .
J: TRBJ1-2
D: TRBD1
V: TRBV7-3
CDR3: CASSLGTGQYGYTF
DNA: TGTGCCAGCAGCTTGGGGACAGGGCAATATGGCTACACCTTC

size: .
J: TRBJ1-1
D: .
V: TRBV18
CDR3: CASRIRGGVNTEAFF
DNA: TGTGCCAGTCGCATCAGGGGCGGTGTGAACACTGAAGCTTTCTTT

size: .
J: TRBJ2-7
D: .
V: TRBV4-1
CDR3: CASSPQSVAGLSYEQYF
DNA: TGCGCCAGCAGCCCCCAGTCGGTGGCAGGCCTCTCCTACGAGCAGTACTTC

size: .
J: TRBJ2-1
D: TRBD1
V: TRBV6-4
CDR3: CASSPGTETNEQFF
DNA: TGTGCCAGCAGTCCCGGGACAGAAACAAATGAGCAGTTCTTC

size: .
J: TRBJ2-7
D: .
V: TRBV6-2/TRBV6-3
CDR3: CASSDTGIGYEQYF
DNA: TGTGCCAGCAGCGACACAGGGATTGGGTACGAGCAGTACTTC

size: few
J: TRBJ2-7
D: TRBD2
V: TRBV14
CDR3: CASRAGGRYEQYF
DNA: TGTGCCAGCAGAGCAGGCGGGAGATACGAGCAGTACTTC

size: .
J: TRBJ1-1
D: .
V: TRBV19
CDR3: CASSKDSGTEAFF
DNA: TGTGCCAGTAGTAAGGACAGTGGGACTGAAGCTTTCTTT

size: .
J: TRBJ2-1
D: .
V: TRBV29-1
CDR3: CSVAAGNVGYEQFF
DNA: TGCAGCGTTGCTGCAGGGAACGTCGGATATGAGCAGTTCTTC

size: few
J: TRBJ1-2
D: .
V: TRBV6-6
CDR3: CASSKSAVGNGYTF
DNA: TGTGCCAGCAGTAAATCGGCGGTCGGAAATGGCTACACCTTC

size: .
J: TRBJ2-1
D: .
V: TRBV28
CDR3: CASSFLAGSDNEQFF
DNA: TGTGCCAGCAGTTTTTTGGCGGGATCTGACAATGAGCAGTTCTTC

size: .
J: TRBJ1-2
D: .
V: TRBV4-2
CDR3: CASSQVSEYGYTF
DNA: TGTGCCAGCAGCCAAGTATCAGAATATGGCTACACCTTC

size: .
J: TRBJ1-2
D: TRBD1
V: TRBV6-5
CDR3: CASTHGTDGYTF
DNA: TGTGCCAGCACTCACGGGACAGATGGCTACACCTTC

size: .
J: TRBJ2-7
D: TRBD2
V: TRBV25-1
CDR3: CASSESGGDYFEQYF
DNA: TGTGCCAGCAGTGAATCGGGGGGGGACTACTTCGAGCAGTACTTC

size: .
J: TRBJ2-1
D: TRBD2
V: TRBV7-9
CDR3: CASSLVAGARNEQFF
DNA: TGTGCCAGCAGCTTAGTGGCGGGAGCTAGGAATGAGCAGTTCTTC

size: .
J: TRBJ1-2
D: TRBD1
V: TRBV9
CDR3: CASRGTGYYGYTF
DNA: TGTGCCAGCAGAGGGACAGGGTACTATGGCTACACCTTC

size: .
J: TRBJ2-5
D: .
V: TRBV7-9
CDR3: CASSFVHSQARIVETQYF
DNA: TGTGCCAGCAGCTTCGTCCACTCTCAGGCCCGAATCGTTGAGACCCAGTACTTC

size: .
J: TRBJ1-1
D: .
V: TRBV30
CDR3: CAWSAPVNTEAFF
DNA: TGTGCCTGGAGTGCCCCAGTGAACACTGAAGCTTTCTTT

size: .
J: TRBJ2-1
D: TRBD2
V: TRBV29-1
CDR3: CSVAFSGSLYEQFF
DNA: TGCAGCGTGGCGTTTAGCGGGAGTCTTTATGAGCAGTTCTTC

size: .
J: TRBJ2-4
D: TRBD2
V: TRBV6-2/TRBV6-3
CDR3: CASSYEAGGAKNIQYF
DNA: TGTGCCAGCAGTTACGAGGCGGGGGGAGCCAAAAACATTCAGTACTTC

size: .
J: TRBJ2-7
D: .
V: TRBV7-8
CDR3: CASSLDMSQVKYEQYF
DNA: TGTGCCAGCAGCTTAGATATGAGTCAGGTCAAGTACGAGCAGTACTTC

size: .
J: TRBJ2-3
D: .
V: TRBV10-2
CDR3: CASSFKPGADTQYF
DNA: TGCGCCAGCAGTTTTAAACCAGGGGCGGATACGCAGTATTTT

size: once
J: TRBJ1-3
D: .
V: TRBV30
CDR3: CAWSAGAPGNTIYF
DNA: TGTGCCTGGAGTGCTGGGGCTCCTGGAAACACCATATATTTT

size: .
J: TRBJ1-1
D: TRBD1
V: TRBV27
CDR3: CASSSDRGLDEAFF
DNA: TGTGCCAGCAGTTCTGACAGGGGGCTCGATGAAGCTTTCTTT

size: .
J: TRBJ1-2
D: TRBD1
V: TRBV27
CDR3: CASRQTGSDYGYTF
DNA: TGTGCCAGCAGACAGACAGGGTCGGACTATGGCTACACCTTC

size: few
J: TRBJ2-7
D: .
V: TRBV6-1
CDR3: CASSERGYEQYF
DNA: TGTGCCAGCAGTGAAAGGGGGTACGAGCAGTACTTC

size: .
J: TRBJ1-1
D: .
V: TRBV11-3
CDR3: CASSLGGEGTEAFF
DNA: TGTGCCAGCAGCTTAGGGGGGGAGGGCACTGAAGCTTTCTTT

size: .
J: TRBJ1-5
D: .
V: TRBV6-5
CDR3: CASSYGLAQPQHF
DNA: TGTGCCAGCAGTTACGGGCTTGCTCAGCCCCAGCATTTT

size: .
J: TRBJ2-1
D: TRBD2
V: TRBV6-4
CDR3: CASSRLAGGDEQFF
DNA: TGTGCCAGCAGCCGACTAGCGGGAGGCGATGAGCAGTTCTTC

size: .
J: TRBJ2-5
D: .
V: TRBV24-1
CDR3: CATSDWGREVGETQYF
DNA: TGTGCCACCAGTGATTGGGGCAGGGAGGTTGGAGAGACCCAGTACTTC